This TCR beta chain was retrieved from a study of beta chain features in type 1 diabetes. This CDR3 comprises 16 residues. The germline V gene has CDR1 GTSNPN and CDR2 SVGIG (reference sequence). The trim removed 4 bases at V and 0 bases at J, leaving 11 bases unmatched. Points from the study as a whole: Insertion counts at VDJ junctions were lower in type 1 diabetes patients, who also showed more deletions there.

Expressed TCRB transcripts were sequenced because the entire RNA isolate underwent reverse transcription. Sequencing was performed with immunoSEQ multiplex PCR; in TCRdb, only in-frame clones are kept and a portion is missing. The profile shows 350,000 or so clones, 20% of them singletons. On this clone itself: The antigen remains undetermined.

The sequencing sample was made of naive CD4+ T cells from blood. The chain recombines TRBV30 with TRBJ1-1; TRBD1 aligns across 7 bases. The receptor was isolated from a woman under 30 in good health. CDR3 in DNA: TGTGCCTGGAAGGAGGGGGCTTGGGCCGTGAACACTGAAGCTTTCTTT. Translation: CAWKEGAWAVNTEAFF. Filled out from reference TRBV30 and TRBJ1-1, the complete variable domain reads SQTIHQWPATLVQPVGSPLSLECTVEGTSNPNLYWYRQAAGRGLQLLFYSVGIGQISSEVPQNLSASRPQDRQFILSSKKLLLSDSGFYLCAWKEGAWAVNTEAFFGQGTRLTVV.